This is a list of T cell receptor beta chains from one sample in a study of T cell responses to AZD1222 COVID-19 vaccine. Here immunoSEQ multiplex PCR was the method, and the copy in TCRdb shows in-frame clones only, minus some. The table has 120,000 or so clones, 75% to 90% seen once. Specimen: peripheral blood, collected on day 0 of MenACWY control vaccination. These receptors all come from an adult in good health. The CDR3 runs from the conserved cysteine through the conserved F or W. A D gene is named only where the DNA matches it firmly. Size is omitted from some rows. Given values are once, few, many or a class for expanded clones.

J: TRBJ2-7
length: 13
size: NA
D: TRBD2
V: TRBV5-1
DNA: TGCGCCAGCAAAACGGGAGGGCCGGGGGAGCAGTACTTC
CDR3: CASKTGGPGEQYF

J: TRBJ2-5
length: 13
size: NA
D: NA
V: TRBV9
DNA: TGTGCCAGCAGCGTATCCCTTCAAGAGACCCAGTACTTC
CDR3: CASSVSLQETQYF

J: TRBJ2-7
length: 16
size: NA
D: TRBD1
V: TRBV7-2
DNA: TGTGCCAGCAGCTTGAAAGGGAACAGGGGCGACTACGAGCAGTACTTC
CDR3: CASSLKGNRGDYEQYF

J: TRBJ2-3
length: 16
size: NA
D: TRBD1
V: TRBV3-1/TRBV3-2
DNA: TGTGCCAGCAGCCAAGGCTGGACAGGGGGCACGAATACGCAGTATTTT
CDR3: CASSQGWTGGTNTQYF

J: TRBJ1-2
length: 15
size: NA
D: TRBD1
V: TRBV19
DNA: TGTGCCAGTAGTCCCCTGCCGGGACAGAGGATTGGCTACACCTTC
CDR3: CASSPLPGQRIGYTF

J: TRBJ1-2
length: 13
size: NA
D: NA
V: TRBV12-3/TRBV12-4
DNA: TGTGCCAGCAGCCTCCCTCTAAGGGATGGCTACACCTTC
CDR3: CASSLPLRDGYTF

J: TRBJ1-5
length: 15
size: NA
D: TRBD1
V: TRBV6-5
DNA: TGTGCCAGCAGTTACTCCCGGACAGGAGATCAGCCCCAGCATTTT
CDR3: CASSYSRTGDQPQHF

J: TRBJ1-1
length: 17
size: NA
D: NA
V: TRBV15
DNA: TGTGCCACCAGCAGAGATTGGGGGCAGGGGAGGGACACTGAAGCTTTCTTT
CDR3: CATSRDWGQGRDTEAFF

J: TRBJ2-2
length: 17
size: NA
D: TRBD1
V: TRBV7-8
DNA: TGTGCCAGCAGCTTACCACGCAGGGGGCTGTTGACCGGGGAGCTGTTTTTT
CDR3: CASSLPRRGLLTGELFF

J: TRBJ1-2
length: 16
size: NA
D: TRBD1
V: TRBV29-1
DNA: TGCAGCGTAGCCGGGACAGGGGTCCACGAGGGCTATGGCTACACCTTC
CDR3: CSVAGTGVHEGYGYTF

J: TRBJ1-3
length: 16
size: NA
D: TRBD1
V: TRBV27
DNA: TGTGCCAGCAGTCCGCACTCAGGGGGCCCTGGAAACACCATATATTTT
CDR3: CASSPHSGGPGNTIYF

J: TRBJ2-3
length: 16
size: NA
D: TRBD2
V: TRBV9
DNA: TGTGCCAGCAGCATCCAGCGGGAGGGCGTCACAGATACGCAGTATTTT
CDR3: CASSIQREGVTDTQYF

J: TRBJ2-7
length: 12
size: NA
D: NA
V: TRBV6-1
DNA: TGTGCCAGCAGTGATCATGGGTACGAGCAGTACTTC
CDR3: CASSDHGYEQYF

J: TRBJ2-5
length: 15
size: NA
D: TRBD2
V: TRBV6-5
DNA: TGTGCCACCACGGGGGGGGCTAGAGGACAAGAGACCCAGTACTTC
CDR3: CATTGGARGQETQYF

J: TRBJ2-1
length: 15
size: once
D: NA
V: TRBV6-6
DNA: TGTGCCAGCAGTGACACGAGGGGCCCCTACAATGAGCAGTTCTTC
CDR3: CASSDTRGPYNEQFF

J: TRBJ2-3
length: 18
size: NA
D: TRBD2
V: TRBV4-2
DNA: TGTGCCAGCAGCCAAGGTCGTTTAGGGACTAGCGGTACTAATACGCAGTATTTT
CDR3: CASSQGRLGTSGTNTQYF

J: TRBJ1-2
length: 14
size: few
D: NA
V: TRBV6-6
DNA: TGTGCCAGCAGTAAAGCGCCTTCATCGGCTGGCTACACCTTC
CDR3: CASSKAPSSAGYTF

J: TRBJ1-2
length: 13
size: NA
D: NA
V: TRBV10-3
DNA: TGTGCCACCACACCACTAACCAGCTATGGCTACACCTTC
CDR3: CATTPLTSYGYTF

J: TRBJ2-5
length: 17
size: NA
D: TRBD2
V: TRBV7-2
DNA: TGTGCCAGCAGCGCCGGACTAGCGGGAGGGTACCAAGAGACCCAGTACTTC
CDR3: CASSAGLAGGYQETQYF

J: TRBJ1-1
length: 13
size: NA
D: NA
V: TRBV29-1
DNA: TGCAGCGTTGTGGCACCGATGAACACTGAAGCTTTCTTT
CDR3: CSVVAPMNTEAFF

J: TRBJ1-2
length: 15
size: few
D: TRBD1
V: TRBV30
DNA: TGTGCCTGGAGTGTAGGTACCAGGGGGTCTGGCGGCTACACCTTC
CDR3: CAWSVGTRGSGGYTF

J: TRBJ2-3
length: 14
size: NA
D: TRBD2
V: TRBV7-2
DNA: TGTGCCAGCAGCCTTAGCGGGAGCACAGATACGCAGTATTTT
CDR3: CASSLSGSTDTQYF

J: TRBJ1-4
length: 13
size: NA
D: TRBD1
V: TRBV7-2
DNA: TGTGCCAGCAGTGTAGGGGGCAGGGAAAAACTGTTTTTT
CDR3: CASSVGGREKLFF

J: TRBJ2-4
length: 13
size: NA
D: NA
V: TRBV3-1/TRBV3-2
DNA: TGTGCCAGCAGCCAAGGGCTTTTAAACATTCAGTACTTC
CDR3: CASSQGLLNIQYF

J: TRBJ2-3
length: 16
size: NA
D: TRBD2
V: TRBV7-3
DNA: TGTGCCAGCAGCCCGAAGGGCGGGAGGGCATCAGATACGCAGTATTTT
CDR3: CASSPKGGRASDTQYF

J: TRBJ2-3
length: 15
size: few
D: NA
V: TRBV7-9
DNA: TGTGCCAGCAGCTTGGCGGGAACTAGCACAGATACGCAGTATTTT
CDR3: CASSLAGTSTDTQYF

J: TRBJ2-3
length: 13
size: once
D: NA
V: TRBV6-5
DNA: TGTGCCAGCAGCCATCCTTGGGCGGATACGCAGTATTTT
CDR3: CASSHPWADTQYF

J: TRBJ2-1
length: 17
size: NA
D: TRBD2
V: TRBV5-5
DNA: TGTGCCAGCAGCGCCGGACTAGCGGGAGGGGGCGGAGATGAGCAGTTCTTC
CDR3: CASSAGLAGGGGDEQFF

J: TRBJ1-1
length: 15
size: NA
D: TRBD1
V: TRBV6-1
DNA: TGTGCCAGCAGTGAAAGGACAGGGGGCAGTCAGGAAGCTTTCTTT
CDR3: CASSERTGGSQEAFF

J: TRBJ2-2
length: 16
size: NA
D: TRBD2
V: TRBV5-1
DNA: TGCGCCAGCAGCTTGGTGGCGGGAGCGACCACCGGGGAGCTGTTTTTT
CDR3: CASSLVAGATTGELFF